This T cell receptor (beta chain) was recovered during a study of blood T cell repertoires in COVID-19. Study at large: Spain, Italy and the United States supplied samples that represented acute and convalescent COVID-19. T cells, B-cell-depleted T cells, or PBMCs provided the cDNA or gDNA that served as material.

The CDR3 has 16 amino acids. Germline CDR1 reads SGHDT; CDR2 reads YYEEEE. The ends lost 4 bases at V and 3 bases at J; junction bases unmatched: 6. As originally analysed: Estimates of nucleated cell counts were drawn from the amplification of reference gene primers. TCRdb's table, derived via immunoSEQ multiplex PCR, lists solely in-frame clones and lacks some. V and J calls plus clone size are reproduced from that table; the DNA served to infer D and trimming. Among 250,000 or so clones listed, approximately 83% were seen once. Sequenced material: peripheral blood. This chain connects TRBV5-6 to TRBJ2-2, with 10 positions matching TRBD1. The clonotype comes from a young man who had recovered from COVID-19. CDR3 bases: TGTGCCAGCAGCACTCCTGGACAGGGGGACACCGGGGAGCTGTTTTTT. Its translation is CASSTPGQGDTGELFF.